The 15 T cell receptor beta chains in this list originate from one sample, sequenced in a study of blood T cells in healthy people across ages. Primed by a sample-barcoded 5' primer and a J-beta primer mix, a second PCR proceeded for 7 to 11 cycles. MiXCR, applied by TCRdb to the 5' RACE reads, yields one record per CDR3 protein. The table lists approximately 1,000,000 distinct CDR3 sequences, about two fifths of them singletons, with roughly 14% in the top ten. The sample consisted of blood. These receptors all come from a man aged 18 to 30 in good health.

The V call is TRBV7-9, the J call TRBJ1-2, with D hard to call. This CDR3 spans 12 amino acids. From germline, CDR1 is SEHNR and CDR2 FQNEAQ (reference sequence). V lost 3 bases and J 6 bases, leaving 8 bases between the germline ends. CDR3 sequence: CASSFLHDGYTF. The CDR3 DNA reads TGTGCCAGCAGCTTCCTTCATGATGGCTACACCTTC.

The V and J genes are TRBV4-3 and TRBJ1-1, with D unresolved. The CDR3 totals 14 residues. The germline gives CDR1 LGHNA, CDR2 YSLEER. Trimming took off 0 bases at V and 8 bases at J, with 13 bases between the two ends. The CDR3: CASSQDTASSEAFF. The CDR3 coding sequence is TGCGCCAGCAGCCAAGACACCGCGAGCTCGGAAGCTTTCTTT.

In regard to this clonotype: A single base separates this from a much larger clone, so it may be a read error. The rearrangement links TRBV4-1 to TRBJ2-1, with 10 bases matching TRBD1. TRBJ2-7 matches the DNA end more closely, so the J call is doubtful. Germline CDR1 reads MGHRA; CDR2 reads YSYEKL. The CDR3 has 18 amino acids. The CDR3 region has the DNA TGCGCCAGCAGCCAAGATCCCATTGACAGGGGGCTTTACAATGAGCAGTACTTC. Amino acids: CASSQDPIDRGLYNEQYF.

This clonotype was found a few times. The chain employs TRBV29-1 and TRBJ1-4, with TRBD1 identical over 7 bases. CDR3 length equals 14 residues. After removal of 7 bases from V and 3 bases from J, the junction contained 8 bases not matched to a gene. Germline values: CDR1 SQVTM, CDR2 ANQGSEA. CDR3 protein: CSAQQGFANEKLFF. The CDR3 coding sequence is TGCAGCGCCCAACAGGGGTTCGCTAATGAAAAACTGTTTTTT.

V gene TRBV29-1 combines with J gene TRBJ2-4; 8 nucleotides match TRBD2. The J call may be wrong; the DNA end is better matched by TRBJ2-7. This CDR3 contains 13 residues. Germline lookup yields CDR1 SQVTM and CDR2 ANQGSEA. CDR3 DNA: TGCAGCGTCCGGACTAGCTATATCGACGAGCAGTACTTC. Its translation is CSVRTSYIDEQYF.

This sequence joins TRBV20-1 and TRBJ1-1, with 7 bases aligning to TRBD1. Germline V CDR1 and CDR2: DFQATT, SNEGSKA (reference sequence). The CDR3 length is 13 residues. The ends lost 4 bases at V and 5 bases at J; junction bases unmatched: 7. CDR3 amino acids: CSATRQGETEAFF. In DNA, the CDR3 is TGCAGTGCTACACGACAGGGAGAGACTGAAGCTTTCTTT.

The chain joins TRBV20-1 to TRBJ2-1; TRBD1 is a possible D gene (6 bases). This CDR3 is 11 amino acids long. Trimming pared 6 bases from V and 7 bases from J, leaving 10 bases between. The germline CDR1 and CDR2 sequences are DFQATT and SNEGSKA (reference sequence). As DNA, the CDR3 is TGCAGTGCAGCAGGGGTGAATGAGCAGTTCTTC. It yields the protein CSAAGVNEQFF.

The chain carries TRBV10-3 and TRBJ1-4, with 12 bases aligning to TRBD1. V was clipped by 0 bases and J by 5 bases; unmatched bases: 7. The germline V gene has CDR1 ENHRY and CDR2 SYGVKD. There are 18 residues in the CDR3. Written as DNA, the CDR3 is TGTGCCATCAGTGAGTCGAGGACCGGGACAGGGGGCAATGAAAAACTGTTTTTT. Amino acid sequence: CAISESRTGTGGNEKLFF.

The chain is built from TRBV11-2 and TRBJ1-2; a weak D match, TRBD1 (5 bases). The CDR3 loop spans 16 amino acids. V lost 0 bases and J lost 5, with 16 bases in between. CDR1 is SGHAT, CDR2 FQNNGV, per germline. The CDR3 region is CASSLEVGGVGYGYTF. The CDR3 DNA follows: TGTGCCAGCAGCTTAGAAGTGGGGGGAGTAGGGTATGGCTACACCTTC.

The V and J genes are TRBV7-9 and TRBJ1-6; 8 positions agree with TRBD1. CDR1 is SEHNR and CDR2 is FQNEAQ in the germline V gene (reference sequence). The CDR3 is 14 residues long. Trimming at V came to 8 bases and at J to 7 bases, leaving 7 bases not matched to a gene. CDR3 region: CASGEGQANSPLHF. For the CDR3, the DNA is TGTGCCAGCGGCGAGGGACAGGCCAATTCACCCCTCCACTTT. The variable domain in full, completed from reference TRBV7-9 and TRBJ1-6, reads DTGVSQNPRHKITKRGQNVTFRCDPISEHNRLYWYRQTLGQGPEFLTYFQNEAQLEKSRLLSDRFSAERPKGSFSTLEIQRTEQGDSAMYLCASGEGQANSPLHFGNGTRLTVT.

Remarks on this clonotype: The junction departs from germline at one end; a sequencing error may be responsible. This chain joins TRBV4-2 and TRBJ1-5; possibly TRBD1 for D (6 bases). Per germline, CDR1 LGHNA and CDR2 YNFKEQ. This CDR3 is 14 amino acids long. CDR3 in DNA: TGTGCTAGCAGCCCGACAGGACCGTATCAGCCCCAGCATTTT. Its protein product is CASSPTGPYQPQHF.

The chain has TRBV6-5 and TRBJ1-2, with 8 bases aligning to TRBD1. Trimming at V came to 2 bases and at J to 6 bases, leaving 5 bases not matched to a gene. The CDR3 sequence is 14 residues long. Germline CDR1 MNHEY, CDR2 SVGAGI. In nucleotides, the CDR3 is TGTGCCAGCAGTTACGTCAGGGGACAGGATGGCTACACCTTC. It is translated as CASSYVRGQDGYTF.

Only a few counts were recorded for this clonotype. The genes are TRBV3-1 and TRBJ1-2; TRBD1 is a possible D gene (5 bases). The CDR3 covers 16 residues. Between the trimmed V and J ends, which lost 0 bases and 6 bases, there was a span of 17 bases. Germline V gives CDR1 LGHDT, CDR2 YNNKEL (reference sequence). The CDR3 nucleotides read TGTGCCAGCAGCCAAGACTTTACACAGGCCGGCAATGGCTACACCTTC. Protein: CASSQDFTQAGNGYTF.

V gene TRBV27 combines with J gene TRBJ2-1; 7 positions agree with TRBD2. The better agreement between TRBJ2-7 and the DNA end casts doubt on the J call. The CDR3 consists of 15 residues. Germline V CDR1 and CDR2: MNHEY, SMNVEV (reference sequence). The CDR3 sequence: CASNPSGLSYNEQYF. As DNA, the CDR3 is TGTGCCAGCAATCCTAGCGGACTCTCCTACAATGAGCAGTACTTC.

The rearrangement uses TRBV24-1 and TRBJ2-1, with D possibly TRBD1 on 6 matching bases. The CDR3 contains 16 residues. V was clipped by 5 bases and J by 0 bases, with 13 bases between them. Germline lookup yields CDR1 KGHDR and CDR2 SFDVKD. The DNA for the CDR3 is TGTGCCACCAGTGGGGGGAGACAGGCCTCCTACAATGAGCAGTTCTTC. Translating gives CATSGGRQASYNEQFF.